Sequencing of this T cell receptor (beta chain) was carried out in a study of T cell responses to AZD1222 COVID-19 vaccine. Per germline, CDR1 LNHDA and CDR2 SQIVND (reference sequence). This CDR3 contains 13 residues. Trimming removed 5 bases from V and 4 bases from J; junction bases left unmatched: 4. This clone was picked up one time. Assay: immunoSEQ multiplex PCR; the TCRdb copy retains only in-frame clones and omits some. The repertoire consists of tens of thousands of clones, with roughly 89% occurring once and the leading ten covering about 9.3%. Here the sequenced sample was peripheral blood, taken 28 days after the second AZD1222 dose. V gene TRBV19 combines with J gene TRBJ1-1; 7 nucleotides line up with TRBD1. The sequence came from an adult who received the AZD1222 COVID-19 vaccine. CDR3 DNA sequence: TGTGCCAGTAGTGAAACAGGGGCCACTGAAGCTTTCTTT. Its translation: CASSETGATEAFF.